What follows are 10 T cell receptor beta chains derived from one specimen sequenced in a study of beta chain features in type 1 diabetes. Investigators reverse transcribed all isolated RNA, so they sequenced expressed TCRB transcripts. Libraries were prepared by immunoSEQ multiplex PCR; TCRdb keeps only in-frame clonotypes and omits some of them. The data contain about 620,000 clones, less than 20% of them singletons. Source material: naive CD4+ T cells from blood. These receptors all come from a man aged 18-30 years in good health.

V usage is TRBV28 and J usage is TRBJ2-7, with D perhaps matching TRBD1 or TRBD2 (5 bases each). In germline, CDR1 is MDHEN, CDR2 SYDVKM. V was trimmed by 5 bases and J by 4 bases, leaving 12 bases between them. This CDR3 region has 13 residues. CDR3 sequence: CASSRDRRYEQYF. For the CDR3, the DNA is TGTGCCAGCAGTAGGGACCGCCGATACGAGCAGTACTTC.

V is TRBV27 and J is TRBJ2-7; TRBD2 agrees at 9 bases. Per germline, CDR1 MNHEY and CDR2 SMNVEV (reference sequence). With V trimmed by 1 base and J by 4 bases, 5 bases remained unmatched. The CDR3 is made up of 15 amino acids. The DNA for the CDR3 is TGTGCCAGCAGTTTATATCCTAGCGGGAAATACGAGCAGTACTTC. Translation: CASSLYPSGKYEQYF.

The chain recombines TRBV28 with TRBJ1-2; no clear D. Germline V gene lookup returns CDR1 MDHEN and CDR2 SYDVKM. The CDR3 is 13 amino acids. The V end was cut by 9 bases, the J end by 6 bases, with 17 bases between. As DNA, the CDR3 is TGTGCCAGTGAAGATCGTAGTCGGAATGGCTACACCTTC. It specifies CASEDRSRNGYTF.

This clone was observed a handful of times. This chain joins TRBV29-1 and TRBJ2-7, with no clear D. The CDR3 has 14 amino acids. The germline CDR1 and CDR2 sequences are SQVTM and ANQGSEA. V gave up 1 base and J gave up 0 bases, with 10 bases separating them. CDR3 region: CSVEVRESSYEQYF. DNA for the CDR3: TGCAGCGTTGAAGTGCGTGAGAGCTCCTACGAGCAGTACTTC.

V is TRBV1 and J is TRBJ2-3; TRBD2 is the table's D call, not checked against the DNA. TRBV1 is labeled a pseudogene. The CDR3 covers 19 residues. As DNA, the CDR3 is TGCACCAGCAGCCCTATGCCCCACCCTGGCGGGAGGGCTACAGATACGCAGTATTTT. Its protein is CTSSPMPHPGGRATDTQYF.

The rearrangement joins TRBV7-2 to TRBJ2-3; D is ambiguous. The CDR3 runs to 14 residues. Germline values: CDR1 SGHTA, CDR2 FQGNSA. V dropped 2 bases and J dropped 2 bases, with 8 bases sitting between them. CDR3 amino acids: CASSLTGSTDTQYF. The DNA for the CDR3 is TGTGCCAGCAGCTTAACTGGGTCCACAGATACGCAGTATTTT.

This clone has only a few counts. The chain couples TRBV10-3 to TRBJ2-5; 9 bases map to TRBD1. Germline loops: CDR1 ENHRY, CDR2 SYGVKD. The J segment lost 2 bases and the V segment lost 3 bases, leaving 4 bases of the junction unmatched. The CDR3 contains 15 residues. This chain's CDR3 is CAISDGTGRQETQYF. The CDR3 nucleotides read TGTGCCATCAGTGACGGGACAGGGCGGCAAGAGACCCAGTACTTC.

This chain links TRBV19 with TRBJ1-1; no clear D. This CDR3 is built from 12 residues. Germline assignment: CDR1 LNHDA and CDR2 SQIVND (reference sequence). The V end was cut by 4 bases, the J end by 14 bases, with 17 bases between. The CDR3 region is CASSTGSGSRFF. For the CDR3, the DNA is TGTGCCAGTAGTACGGGGTCGGGTTCGCGGTTCTTT.

The sample holds a few counts of this clone. The gene calls are TRBV7-9 and TRBJ2-7; a weak D match, TRBD2 (6 bases). The CDR3 is 13 amino acids. V shed 7 bases and J shed 7 bases, with 17 bases lying between them. Germline-derived CDR1 and CDR2 are SEHNR and FQNEAQ (reference sequence). CDR3 nucleotide sequence: TGTGCCAGCACCATCGGAGGGGCAGGGGAGCAGTACTTC. Its translation: CASTIGGAGEQYF. The whole variable domain, filled in from reference TRBV7-9 and TRBJ2-7, reads DTGVSQNPRHKITKRGQNVTFRCDPISEHNRLYWYRQTLGQGPEFLTYFQNEAQLEKSRLLSDRFSAERPKGSFSTLEIQRTEQGDSAMYLCASTIGGAGEQYFGPGTRLTVT.

The chain recombines TRBV6-5 with TRBJ2-7; 7 bases fit TRBD2. The CDR3 length is 15 residues. From germline, CDR1 is MNHEY and CDR2 SVGAGI. V lost 0 bases, J lost 0 bases, and 2 bases stayed unmatched. CDR3 amino acids: CASSYSASGSYEQYF. CDR3 in DNA: TGTGCCAGCAGTTACTCAGCTAGCGGCTCCTACGAGCAGTACTTC.